The clone carrying this TCR beta chain came up many times. Its antigen is unidentified. These data are taken from a study of response to subunit inactivated influenza vaccine. Study-wide findings and caveats: Every seasonal influenza vaccination brings in few new T cells, the authors suggested.

The CDR3 length is 15 residues. The junction had 10 bases not matched to a gene; V was cut back by 4 bases and J by 7 bases. Germline values: CDR1 SGHRS, CDR2 YFSETQ. Via MiXCR, TCRdb re-called the RT-PCR reads, giving one row per CDR3 protein. In the table there are hundreds of thousands of distinct CDR3 sequences, 25% of which are singletons. The chain links TRBV5-1 to TRBJ1-4; 7 bases are a match to TRBD1. Sequencing used CD4+ T cells sorted from PBMCs, obtained 4 to 6 days after vaccination. The source is a man in his fifties or sixties who received an inactivated influenza vaccine. DNA of the CDR3: TGCGCCAGCAGCCGCTCTAGGGGGCATGGTGAAAAACTGTTTTTT. Translating gives CASSRSRGHGEKLFF. Together with reference TRBV5-1 and TRBJ1-4, the CDR3 gives the full variable domain: KAGVTQTPRYLIKTRGQQVTLSCSPISGHRSVSWYQQTPGQGLQFLFEYFSETQRNKGNFPGRFSGRQFSNSRSEMNVSTLELGDSALYLCASSRSRGHGEKLFFGSGTQLSVL.